This TCR beta chain was recorded in a study of cytomegalovirus exposure and HLA in healthy donors. Study outcomes and limitations: A later analysis found common viral pathogens apparently linked to several of the most significant clusters. An ancestry cluster, one associated with Asian ancestry, reportedly showed fewer N-insertions than the approximately 660-donor mean in a later analysis. Later on, an analysis tied some 17,000 TCR beta sequences to HLA alleles at 0.05 false discovery rate. Presence/absence analyses assumed roughly uniform sequencing depth across donors.

Of note for this clone: No antigen is known for it.

CDR3 length equals 15 residues. J lost 3 bases, V lost 2 bases, and 4 bases had no gene match. CDR1 is MNHNS, CDR2 SASEGT, per germline. PCR employed 60 Vbeta and 13 Jbeta primers. Only in-frame clones appear in the TCRdb table, and some are missing; sequencing was by immunoSEQ multiplex PCR. The table shows about 89,000 clones, with roughly three quarters occurring only once. The sequencing input was PBMCs. The receptor's source is a young man in good health and CMV-seronegative. The chain carries TRBV6-1 and TRBJ1-5; 7 nucleotides agree with TRBD1. The CDR3 DNA sequence: TGTGCCAGCAGTGAAATGGGACAGTACAATCAGCCCCAGCATTTT. Translation: CASSEMGQYNQPQHF.